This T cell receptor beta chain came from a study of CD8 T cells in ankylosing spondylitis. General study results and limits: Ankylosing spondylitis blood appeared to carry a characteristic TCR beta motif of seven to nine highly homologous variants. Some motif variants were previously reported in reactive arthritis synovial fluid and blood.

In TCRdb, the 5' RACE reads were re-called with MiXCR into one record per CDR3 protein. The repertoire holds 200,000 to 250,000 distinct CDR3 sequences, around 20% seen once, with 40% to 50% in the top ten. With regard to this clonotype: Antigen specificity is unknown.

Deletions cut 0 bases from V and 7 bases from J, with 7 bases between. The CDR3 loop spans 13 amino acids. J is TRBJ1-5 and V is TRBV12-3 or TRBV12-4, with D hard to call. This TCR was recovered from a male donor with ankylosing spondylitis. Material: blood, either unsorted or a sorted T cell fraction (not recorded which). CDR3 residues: CASSLAGKQPQHF. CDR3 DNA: TGTGCCAGCAGTTTAGCGGGGAAACAGCCCCAGCATTTT.